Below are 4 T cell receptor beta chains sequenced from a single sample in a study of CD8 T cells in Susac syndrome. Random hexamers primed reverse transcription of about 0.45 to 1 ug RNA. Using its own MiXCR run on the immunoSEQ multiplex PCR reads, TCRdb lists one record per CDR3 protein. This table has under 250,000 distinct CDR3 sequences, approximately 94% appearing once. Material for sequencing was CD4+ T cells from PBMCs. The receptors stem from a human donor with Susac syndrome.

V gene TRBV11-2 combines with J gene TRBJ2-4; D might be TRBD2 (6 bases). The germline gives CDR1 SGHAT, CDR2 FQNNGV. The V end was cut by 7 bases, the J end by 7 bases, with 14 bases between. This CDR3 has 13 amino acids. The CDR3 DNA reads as TGTGCCAGCAACCAGCCGGGAGACAACATTCAGTACTTC. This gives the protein CASNQPGDNIQYF.

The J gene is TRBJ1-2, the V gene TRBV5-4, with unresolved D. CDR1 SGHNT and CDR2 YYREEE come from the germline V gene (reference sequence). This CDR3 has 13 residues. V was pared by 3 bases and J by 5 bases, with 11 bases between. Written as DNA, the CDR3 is TGTGCCAGCAGCTCAGAGAGAGTTTATGGCTACACCTTC. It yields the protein CASSSERVYGYTF.

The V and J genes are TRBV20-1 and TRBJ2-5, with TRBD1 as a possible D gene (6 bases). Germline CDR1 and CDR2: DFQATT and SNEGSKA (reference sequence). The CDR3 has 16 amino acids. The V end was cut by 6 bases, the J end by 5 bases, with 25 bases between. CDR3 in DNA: TGCAGTGCCGTTAGGGGGAGTCCCATTATGGGGGAGACCCAGTACTTC. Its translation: CSAVRGSPIMGETQYF.

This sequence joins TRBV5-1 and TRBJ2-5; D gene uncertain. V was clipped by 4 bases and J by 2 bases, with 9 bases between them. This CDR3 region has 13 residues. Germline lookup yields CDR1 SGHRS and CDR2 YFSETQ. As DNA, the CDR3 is TGCGCCAGCAGCCGGGCCCTACAAGAGACCCAGTACTTC. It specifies CASSRALQETQYF.